A selection of T cell receptor beta chains follows, all from one sample in a study of T cell repertoires in aging, cancer and after chemotherapy. TCRdb used MiXCR to reprocess the multiplex PCR reads, holding one entry per CDR3 protein. This table has over 2,500 distinct CDR3 sequences, about 50% appearing once. Sequences were obtained from blood. These TCRs come from a human donor with a solid tumor. CDR3s include the opening cysteine and the closing phenylalanine or tryptophan. D genes are given only for firm matches. Only part of the rows carry a size: once, few, many, or a class if the clone is expanded.

D gene: TRBD1; clone size: .; J gene: TRBJ1-2; V gene: TRBV7-9; CDR3 DNA: TGTGCCAGCAGCTTAGGTCCAGGGGGCGATGGCTACACCTTC; CDR3 protein: CASSLGPGGDGYTF
D gene: .; clone size: .; J gene: TRBJ2-1; V gene: TRBV6-5; CDR3 DNA: TGTGCCAGCAGCCCCGGAGACAATGAGCAGTTCTTC; CDR3 protein: CASSPGDNEQFF
D gene: TRBD1; clone size: .; J gene: TRBJ1-3; V gene: TRBV19; CDR3 DNA: TGTGCCAGTAGTGCTGGGACAGGGGGCGATTACAACACCATATATTTT; CDR3 protein: CASSAGTGGDYNTIYF
D gene: .; clone size: .; J gene: TRBJ2-7; V gene: TRBV18; CDR3 DNA: TGTGCCAGCTCACCACCCGAGGGGCCATTTTACGAGCAGTACTTC; CDR3 protein: CASSPPEGPFYEQYF
D gene: .; clone size: few; J gene: TRBJ2-1; V gene: TRBV6-1; CDR3 DNA: TGTGCCAGCAGTGAAATGGCTGCAATTAAGCAGTTCTTC; CDR3 protein: CASSEMAAIKQFF
D gene: TRBD1; clone size: .; J gene: TRBJ2-3; V gene: TRBV29-1; CDR3 DNA: TGCAGCTCATCTTTTCAGGGGGGCACAGATACGCAGTATTTT; CDR3 protein: CSSSFQGGTDTQYF
D gene: .; clone size: large; J gene: TRBJ1-2; V gene: TRBV6-6; CDR3 DNA: TGTGCCAGCAGTTACTCCACAGGGAATCCTAACCCAGCGGGTGGCTACACCTTC; CDR3 protein: CASSYSTGNPNPAGGYTF
D gene: TRBD1; clone size: few; J gene: TRBJ2-1; V gene: TRBV20-1; CDR3 DNA: TGCAGTGCTTTCGACAGGGTCAATGAGCAGTTCTTC; CDR3 protein: CSAFDRVNEQFF
D gene: .; clone size: few; J gene: TRBJ1-1; V gene: TRBV5-6; CDR3 DNA: TGTGCCAGCAGCTTGGGCCACAGGGAATACACTGAAGCTTTCTTT; CDR3 protein: CASSLGHREYTEAFF
D gene: .; clone size: .; J gene: TRBJ1-1; V gene: TRBV6-5; CDR3 DNA: TGTGCCAGCAGTTACTCGATGGGGGCAGGAAGGGGGACAAACACTGAAGCTTTCTTT; CDR3 protein: CASSYSMGAGRGTNTEAFF
D gene: .; clone size: .; J gene: TRBJ1-2; V gene: TRBV29-1; CDR3 DNA: TGCAGCGTTGAAAAGAGTGGCTACACCTTC; CDR3 protein: CSVEKSGYTF
D gene: .; clone size: .; J gene: TRBJ2-1; V gene: TRBV6-2/TRBV6-3; CDR3 DNA: TGTGCCAGCAGTCTGGCAGGGTCCTACAATGAGCAGTTCTTC; CDR3 protein: CASSLAGSYNEQFF
D gene: .; clone size: .; J gene: TRBJ2-3; V gene: TRBV19; CDR3 DNA: TGTGCCACCGAGATAACAGGGTATAGCAATCAGCCCCAGTATTTT; CDR3 protein: CATEITGYSNQPQYF
D gene: .; clone size: large; J gene: TRBJ2-7; V gene: TRBV29-1; CDR3 DNA: TGCAGCGTTGAAGTCGGCACAGGCCTCTCCTACGAGCAGTACTTC; CDR3 protein: CSVEVGTGLSYEQYF
D gene: .; clone size: .; J gene: TRBJ1-1; V gene: TRBV30; CDR3 DNA: TGTGCCTGGAGTGTACTCCGATCCCAGAGCACTGAAGCTTTCTTT; CDR3 protein: CAWSVLRSQSTEAFF
D gene: .; clone size: .; J gene: TRBJ1-5; V gene: TRBV7-9; CDR3 DNA: TGTGCCAGCAGCTTAGGGGGGCCAGACACGGGACAGCCCCAGCATTTT; CDR3 protein: CASSLGGPDTGQPQHF
D gene: TRBD1; clone size: .; J gene: TRBJ2-5; V gene: TRBV7-9; CDR3 DNA: TGTGCCAGCAGGGGGACAGGGGCAGGAGAGACCCAGTACTTC; CDR3 protein: CASRGTGAGETQYF
D gene: TRBD1; clone size: .; J gene: TRBJ1-6; V gene: TRBV25-1; CDR3 DNA: TGTGCCAGCAGTGCACAATCAGGGGGCTGGGGTTCACCCCTCCACTTT; CDR3 protein: CASSAQSGGWGSPLHF
D gene: .; clone size: .; J gene: TRBJ1-5; V gene: TRBV7-3; CDR3 DNA: TGTGCCAGCAGCTTAGAAACGAGGGCATCGCCCCAGCATTTT; CDR3 protein: CASSLETRASPQHF
D gene: TRBD1; clone size: few; J gene: TRBJ1-6; V gene: TRBV20-1; CDR3 DNA: TGCAGTGCTACCCGACAGGGACAGTCACCCCTCCACTTT; CDR3 protein: CSATRQGQSPLHF
D gene: .; clone size: .; J gene: TRBJ2-2; V gene: TRBV6-4; CDR3 DNA: TGTGCCAGCAGTCCCATGTATTCCGGGGAGCTGTTTTTT; CDR3 protein: CASSPMYSGELFF
D gene: .; clone size: .; J gene: TRBJ2-6; V gene: TRBV10-3; CDR3 DNA: TGTGCCATCAGTGAGTCGATTCGGGGGCGATCTGGGGCCAACGTCCTGACTTTC; CDR3 protein: CAISESIRGRSGANVLTF
D gene: .; clone size: .; J gene: TRBJ2-7; V gene: TRBV6-1; CDR3 DNA: TGTGCCAGCAGTGAAAGGAGAAGCTACGAGCAGTACTTC; CDR3 protein: CASSERRSYEQYF
D gene: .; clone size: few; J gene: TRBJ1-1; V gene: TRBV7-9; CDR3 DNA: TGTGCCAGCAGCGGCCGACAGCAGTCCAACACTGAAGCTTTCTTT; CDR3 protein: CASSGRQQSNTEAFF
D gene: .; clone size: .; J gene: TRBJ1-2; V gene: TRBV7-2; CDR3 DNA: TGTGCCAGCAGCTTAGTGAGATCTAACTATGGCTACACCTTC; CDR3 protein: CASSLVRSNYGYTF
D gene: .; clone size: .; J gene: TRBJ2-7; V gene: TRBV29-1; CDR3 DNA: TGCAGCGTTTATGGGGCGTCTCGGTTGAGCTCCTGCGAGCAGTACTTC; CDR3 protein: CSVYGASRLSSCEQYF
D gene: TRBD1; clone size: .; J gene: TRBJ1-4; V gene: TRBV7-2; CDR3 DNA: TGTGCCAGCAGCTTATTAGGGACAGGGTCATTCCTAGGAGAAGAAAAACTGTTTTTT; CDR3 protein: CASSLLGTGSFLGEEKLFF
D gene: .; clone size: .; J gene: TRBJ1-5; V gene: TRBV7-2; CDR3 DNA: TGTGCCAGCAGCTTCTTCAATCAGCCCCAGCATTTT; CDR3 protein: CASSFFNQPQHF
D gene: .; clone size: .; J gene: TRBJ2-7; V gene: TRBV29-1; CDR3 DNA: TGCAGCGTTGAGTCAGGACCTCCCCCCTACGAGCAGTACTTC; CDR3 protein: CSVESGPPPYEQYF
D gene: .; clone size: few; J gene: TRBJ2-7; V gene: TRBV6-5; CDR3 DNA: TGTGCCAGCAGTCCCCGTGTGGGGAACGAGCAGTACTTC; CDR3 protein: CASSPRVGNEQYF
D gene: TRBD1; clone size: .; J gene: TRBJ2-1; V gene: TRBV20-1; CDR3 DNA: TGCAGTGCTAGAGGGACAGGGCCCAATGAGCAGTTCTTC; CDR3 protein: CSARGTGPNEQFF
D gene: TRBD2; clone size: .; J gene: TRBJ2-5; V gene: TRBV20-1; CDR3 DNA: TGCAGTGCTGGGACTAGCGGGGGCCAAGAGACCCAGTACTTC; CDR3 protein: CSAGTSGGQETQYF
D gene: .; clone size: .; J gene: TRBJ1-4; V gene: TRBV6-5; CDR3 DNA: TGTGCCAGCAGTTACGATTCAGTCGGGTCGGCGTTGTTTTTT; CDR3 protein: CASSYDSVGSALFF
D gene: .; clone size: .; J gene: TRBJ2-5; V gene: TRBV7-2; CDR3 DNA: TGTGCCAGCAGCCCAAGGACTGAGACCCAGTACTTC; CDR3 protein: CASSPRTETQYF
D gene: .; clone size: few; J gene: TRBJ2-1; V gene: TRBV28; CDR3 DNA: TGTGCCAGCAGTTCTCGAGGGGCCTACAATGAGCAGTTCTTC; CDR3 protein: CASSSRGAYNEQFF
D gene: TRBD1; clone size: .; J gene: TRBJ1-5; V gene: TRBV29-1; CDR3 DNA: TGCAGCGTCGCCTCGGGGACAGGCAATCAGCCCCAGCATTTT; CDR3 protein: CSVASGTGNQPQHF